This T cell receptor beta chain was recorded in a study of control samples from healthy donors and cancer patients. Profiled with immunoSEQ multiplex PCR; TCRdb holds only in-frame clones, not every one. The sample holds 76,000 or so clones; around nine tenths are singletons and the top ten take around a tenth. In germline, CDR1 is SGHTA, CDR2 FQGNSA. The CDR3 runs to 15 residues. V lost 4 bases and J lost 1; bases outside the gene matches: 5. Sequenced sample: PBMCs. This chain uses TRBV7-2 with TRBJ2-3; 7 nucleotides align to TRBD1. This receptor was identified in a woman in her fifties or sixties with colorectal cancer. In DNA, the CDR3 is TGTGCCAGCAGCTCGAGACAGGGAGGCACAGATACGCAGTATTTT. This translates into CASSSRQGGTDTQYF. The full variable domain, completed using reference TRBV7-2 and TRBJ2-3, is GAGVSQSPSNKVTEKGKDVELRCDPISGHTALYWYRQSLGQGLEFLIYFQGNSAPDKSGLPSDRFSAERTGGSVSTLTIQRTQQEDSAVYLCASSSRQGGTDTQYFGPGTRLTVL.